This T cell receptor (beta chain) was identified during a study of long-term antiretroviral therapy in people with HIV. Findings and limits, study-wide: Clones showing expansion before ART dominated the repertoire at all time points.

Each HIV participant was treated in the United States. Samples held roughly 0.95-11 million cryopreserved PBMC, and DNA extraction followed. This was the immunoSEQ v3.0 assay at survey level. Assay used: immunoSEQ multiplex PCR; TCRdb lists only in-frame clones, some missing. Among more than 15,000 clones listed, around three quarters were seen once. In the case of this clone: The antigen remains undetermined.

Germline V lookup: CDR1 GTSNPN, CDR2 SVGIG (reference sequence). CDR3 length: 15 residues. Trimming removed 2 bases from V and 0 bases from J, with 13 bases in between. The chain has TRBV30 and TRBJ1-2, with no clear D. The sample in question was unsorted PBMCs, obtained 2.9 years after starting antiretroviral therapy. This receptor was identified in a young woman with HIV. This CDR3 reads CAWSLFGRTNYGYTF. The CDR3 region has the DNA TGTGCCTGGAGTCTGTTCGGGAGAACTAACTATGGCTACACCTTC.